This note documents a single T cell receptor beta chain sequence. Running of the assay took place at deep level. An approximately 220 ng quantity of DNA, tens of thousands of T cell genomes, went into the sorted-subset replicate PCRs. Profiling relied on immunoSEQ multiplex PCR, and the TCRdb table lists in-frame clones only, not all of them. The sample has some 2.4 million clones; more than 85% are singletons. This record comes from a study of shared clonotypes between healthy human individuals. The donor population consisted of healthy HIV-negative adults with no recent acute infections or vaccinations. The germline V and J ends were trimmed by 5 bases and 2 bases, with 15 bases remaining between them. The CDR3 contains 15 residues. CDR1 is SSHAT, CDR2 FNYEAQ, per germline (reference sequence).

V and J are TRBV7-7 and TRBJ2-5, with D possibly matching TRBD1 (5 bases). Sequencing was performed on naive CD4+ T cells from PBMCs. Documented subset: CD45RA+ positively selected. The sequence came from a man aged 18 to 30 in good health. Some clones in this sample may be carry-over from other donors' samples. In DNA form, the CDR3 reads TGTGCCAGCAGCCCCCACGTACAGGTTCAAGAGACCCAGTACTTC. Translation: CASSPHVQVQETQYF.